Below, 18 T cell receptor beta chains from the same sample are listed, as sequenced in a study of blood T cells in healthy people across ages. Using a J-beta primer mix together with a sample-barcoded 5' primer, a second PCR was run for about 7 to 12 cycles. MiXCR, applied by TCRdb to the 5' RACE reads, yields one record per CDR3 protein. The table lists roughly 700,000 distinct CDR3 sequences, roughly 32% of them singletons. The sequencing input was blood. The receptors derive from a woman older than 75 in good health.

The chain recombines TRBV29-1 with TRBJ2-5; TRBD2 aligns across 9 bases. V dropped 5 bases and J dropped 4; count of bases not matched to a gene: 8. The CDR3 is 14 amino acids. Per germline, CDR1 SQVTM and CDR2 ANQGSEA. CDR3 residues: CSVRGGGALETQYF. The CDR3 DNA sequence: TGCAGCGTTCGAGGCGGGGGGGCCTTAGAGACCCAGTACTTC.

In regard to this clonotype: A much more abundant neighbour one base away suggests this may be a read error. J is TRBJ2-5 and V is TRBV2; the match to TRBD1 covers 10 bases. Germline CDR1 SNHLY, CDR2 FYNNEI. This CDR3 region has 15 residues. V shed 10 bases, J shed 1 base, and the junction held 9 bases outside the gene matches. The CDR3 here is CANSGTGVPQETQYF. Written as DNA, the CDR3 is TGTGCCAACTCCGGGACAGGGGTCCCCCAAGAGACCCAGTACTTC.

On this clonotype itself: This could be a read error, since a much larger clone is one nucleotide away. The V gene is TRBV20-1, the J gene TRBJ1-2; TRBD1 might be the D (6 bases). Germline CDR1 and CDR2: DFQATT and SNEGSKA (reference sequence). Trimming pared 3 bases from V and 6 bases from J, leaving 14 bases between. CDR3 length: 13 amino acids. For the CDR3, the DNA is TGCAGTGCTAGTTGGGGGGCTCGGAATGGCTACACCTTC. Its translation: CSASWGARNGYTF.

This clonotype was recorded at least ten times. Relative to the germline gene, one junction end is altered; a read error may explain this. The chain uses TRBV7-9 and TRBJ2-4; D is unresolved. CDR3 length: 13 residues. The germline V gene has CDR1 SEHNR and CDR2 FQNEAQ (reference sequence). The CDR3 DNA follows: TGCGCCAGCAGCTTGGGAACTAAAAACATTCAGTACTTC. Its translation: CASSLGTKNIQYF.

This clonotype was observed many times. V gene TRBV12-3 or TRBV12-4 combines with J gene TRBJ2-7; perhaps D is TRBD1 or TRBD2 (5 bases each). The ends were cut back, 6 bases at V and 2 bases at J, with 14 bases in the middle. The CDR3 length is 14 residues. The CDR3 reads CASRSRDHTYEQYF. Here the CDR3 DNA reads TGTGCCAGCAGGAGCCGGGACCACACCTACGAGCAGTACTTC.

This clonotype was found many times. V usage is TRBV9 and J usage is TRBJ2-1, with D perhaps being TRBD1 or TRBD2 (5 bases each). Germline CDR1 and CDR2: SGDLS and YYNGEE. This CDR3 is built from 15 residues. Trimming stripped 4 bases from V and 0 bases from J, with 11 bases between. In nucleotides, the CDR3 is TGTGCCAGCAGCCCTGCAGGGAGCTCCTACAATGAGCAGTTCTTC. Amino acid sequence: CASSPAGSSYNEQFF. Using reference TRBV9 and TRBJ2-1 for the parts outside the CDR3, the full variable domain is DSGVTQTPKHLITATGQRVTLRCSPRSGDLSVYWYQQSLDQGLQFLIQYYNGEERAKGNILERFSAQQFPDLHSELNLSSLELGDSALYFCASSPAGSSYNEQFFGPGTRLTVL.

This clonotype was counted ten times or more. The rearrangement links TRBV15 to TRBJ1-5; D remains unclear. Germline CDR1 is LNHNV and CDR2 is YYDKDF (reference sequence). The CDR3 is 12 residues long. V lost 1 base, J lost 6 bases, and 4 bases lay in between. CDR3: CATSRAGQPQHF. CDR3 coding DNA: TGTGCCACCAGCAGAGCCGGTCAGCCCCAGCATTTT. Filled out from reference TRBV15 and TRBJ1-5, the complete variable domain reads DAMVIQNPRYQVTQFGKPVTLSCSQTLNHNVMYWYQQKSSQAPKLLFHYYDKDFNNEADTPDNFQSRRPNTSFCFLDIRSPGLGDTAMYLCATSRAGQPQHFGDGTRLSIL.

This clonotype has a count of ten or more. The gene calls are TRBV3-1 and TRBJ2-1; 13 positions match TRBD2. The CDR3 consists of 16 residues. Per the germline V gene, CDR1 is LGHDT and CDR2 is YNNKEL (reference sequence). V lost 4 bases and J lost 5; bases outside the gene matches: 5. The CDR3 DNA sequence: TGTGCCAGCAGCCGTAAACTAGCGGGGGGGGACAATGAGCAGTTCTTC. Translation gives CASSRKLAGGDNEQFF.

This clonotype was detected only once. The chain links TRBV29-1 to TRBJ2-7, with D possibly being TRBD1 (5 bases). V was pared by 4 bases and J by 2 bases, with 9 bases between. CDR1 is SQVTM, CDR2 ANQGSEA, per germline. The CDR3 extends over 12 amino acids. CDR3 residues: CSVGKTAYEQYF. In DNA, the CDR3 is TGCAGCGTTGGAAAGACAGCCTACGAGCAGTACTTC.

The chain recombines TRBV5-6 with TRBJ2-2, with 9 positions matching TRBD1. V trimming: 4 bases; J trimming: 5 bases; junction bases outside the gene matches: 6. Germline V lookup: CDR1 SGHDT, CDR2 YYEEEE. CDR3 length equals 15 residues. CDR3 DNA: TGTGCCAGCAGCCCCGGGACAGGGCGGACCGGGGAGCTGTTTTTT. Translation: CASSPGTGRTGELFF.

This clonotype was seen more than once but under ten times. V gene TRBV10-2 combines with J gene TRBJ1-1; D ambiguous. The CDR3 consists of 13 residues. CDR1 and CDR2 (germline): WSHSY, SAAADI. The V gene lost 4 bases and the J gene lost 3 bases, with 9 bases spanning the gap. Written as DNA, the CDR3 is TGCGCCAGCAGTGTTCTCCGGGACACTGAAGCTTTCTTT. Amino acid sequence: CASSVLRDTEAFF.

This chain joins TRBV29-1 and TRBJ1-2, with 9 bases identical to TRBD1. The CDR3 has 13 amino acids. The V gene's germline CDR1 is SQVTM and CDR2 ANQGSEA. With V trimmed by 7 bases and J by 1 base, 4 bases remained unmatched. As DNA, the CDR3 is TGCAGCGCCGAGGACAGGGGTAACTATGGCTACACCTTC. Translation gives CSAEDRGNYGYTF.

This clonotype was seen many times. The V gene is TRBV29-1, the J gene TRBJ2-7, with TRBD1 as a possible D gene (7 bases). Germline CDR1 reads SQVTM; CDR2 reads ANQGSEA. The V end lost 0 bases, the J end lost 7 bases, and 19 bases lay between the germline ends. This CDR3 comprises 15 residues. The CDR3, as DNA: TGCAGCGTTGAAGATAGGGCAGGGGGACTTATGGAGCAGTACTTC. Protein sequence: CSVEDRAGGLMEQYF.

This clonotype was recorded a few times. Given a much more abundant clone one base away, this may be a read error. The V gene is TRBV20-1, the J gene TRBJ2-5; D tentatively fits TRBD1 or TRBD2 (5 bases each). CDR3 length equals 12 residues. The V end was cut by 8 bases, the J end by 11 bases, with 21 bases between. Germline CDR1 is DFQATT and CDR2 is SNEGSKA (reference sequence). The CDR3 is CSKSGTRNEQYF. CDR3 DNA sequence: TGCAGTAAATCCGGGACCCGAAATGAGCAGTACTTC.

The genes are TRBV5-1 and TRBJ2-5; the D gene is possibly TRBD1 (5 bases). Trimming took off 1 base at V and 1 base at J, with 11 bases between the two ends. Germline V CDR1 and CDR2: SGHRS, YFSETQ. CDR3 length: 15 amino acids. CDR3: CASSLMGQPQETQYF. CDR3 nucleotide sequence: TGCGCCAGCAGCTTGATGGGGCAGCCCCAAGAGACCCAGTACTTC. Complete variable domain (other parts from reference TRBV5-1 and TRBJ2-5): KAGVTQTPRYLIKTRGQQVTLSCSPISGHRSVSWYQQTPGQGLQFLFEYFSETQRNKGNFPGRFSGRQFSNSRSEMNVSTLELGDSALYLCASSLMGQPQETQYFGPGTRLLVL.

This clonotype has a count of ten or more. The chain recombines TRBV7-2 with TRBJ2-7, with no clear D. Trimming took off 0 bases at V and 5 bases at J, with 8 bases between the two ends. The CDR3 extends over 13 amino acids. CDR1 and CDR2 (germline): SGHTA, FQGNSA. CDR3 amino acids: CASSLAHGDEQYF. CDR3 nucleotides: TGTGCCAGCAGCTTAGCGCATGGAGACGAGCAGTACTTC.

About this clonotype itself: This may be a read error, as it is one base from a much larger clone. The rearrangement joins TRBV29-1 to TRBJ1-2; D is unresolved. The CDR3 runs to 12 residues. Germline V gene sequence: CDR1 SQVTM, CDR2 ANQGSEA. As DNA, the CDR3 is TGCAGCGTTAAAGATCAGCGATATGGCTACACCTTC. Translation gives CSVKDQRYGYTF.

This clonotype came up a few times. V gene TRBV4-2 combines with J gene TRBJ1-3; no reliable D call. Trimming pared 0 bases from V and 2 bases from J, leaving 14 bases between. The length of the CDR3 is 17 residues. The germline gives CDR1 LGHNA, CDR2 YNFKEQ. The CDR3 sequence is CASSQDCSRPPGNTIYF. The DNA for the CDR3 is TGTGCCAGCAGCCAAGATTGTAGCAGGCCCCCTGGAAACACCATATATTTT.